A selection of T cell receptor beta chains follows, all from one sample in a study of identical twins. TCRdb fed the 5' RACE reads into MiXCR, producing one record per CDR3 protein. The table records roughly 720,000 distinct CDR3 sequences, roughly 20% of them present only once. These data are also associated with another study on T cells expressing NK-cell markers.

The sample comprised PBMCs. The receptors come from a woman in her late teens or twenties in good health. The CDR3 runs from the conserved cysteine through the conserved F or W. The order of the fields is clone size, D gene, V gene, J gene, CDR3 DNA, CDR3 protein. A D gene is named only where the DNA matches it firmly. Where a row states a size, it is once, few, many or the class of an expanded clone; other rows omit it.

NA	NA	TRBV10-2	TRBJ2-7	TGCGCCAGCATGAGGACAGAGGCCTACGAGCAGTACTTC	CASMRTEAYEQYF
NA	NA	TRBV3-1	TRBJ1-1	TGTGCCAGCAGCCAAGGGCGGAATGTGGGTGCTTTCTTT	CASSQGRNVGAFF
NA	NA	TRBV10-3	TRBJ2-1	TGTGCCATCCGTCGAGGGGAGATGAGTGAGCAGTTCTTC	CAIRRGEMSEQFF
few	NA	TRBV20-1	TRBJ2-3	TGCAGTGCTAGAGTGGGGACCATAGAGGCAGATACGCAGTATTTT	CSARVGTIEADTQYF
many	TRBD2	TRBV5-1	TRBJ2-7	TGTGCCAGCAGCTTAGCGGGCGAGCAGTACTTC	CASSLAGEQYF
NA	NA	TRBV15	TRBJ2-5	TGTGCCACCAGCAGAGATCGGGCAGGGGTAGAGACCCAGTACTTC	CATSRDRAGVETQYF
NA	NA	TRBV27	TRBJ1-1	TGTGCCAGCAAATCGATTGGGGAGGGCTTAATGAACACTGAAGCTTTCTTT	CASKSIGEGLMNTEAFF
NA	NA	TRBV7-9	TRBJ1-1	TGTGCCAGCAGCTTAGCTCGGAAGAACACTGAAGCTTTCTTT	CASSLARKNTEAFF
NA	TRBD2	TRBV20-1	TRBJ2-1	TGCAGTGCTAGGCGGGGGGCCATGGATGAGCAGTTCTTC	CSARRGAMDEQFF
few	NA	TRBV5-1	TRBJ1-2	TGCGCCAGCAGCTTTGACGACAGGAGTAACTATGGCTACACCTTC	CASSFDDRSNYGYTF
NA	TRBD1	TRBV5-1	TRBJ2-2	TGCGCCAGCAGCAGGACAGGGTCGGACACCGGGGAGCTGTTTTTT	CASSRTGSDTGELFF
many	NA	TRBV12-3/TRBV12-4	TRBJ1-2	TGTGCCAGCAGTTTGGGGCAGGGAGCTAACTATGGCTACACCTTC	CASSLGQGANYGYTF
NA	NA	TRBV4-3	TRBJ2-7	TGCGCCAGCAGCCACAACAGGGGCGGGAGGAACGAGCAGTACTTC	CASSHNRGGRNEQYF
NA	NA	TRBV21-1	TRBJ2-3	TGTGCCAGCAGCGGGCTAGCGGGGGGGCAAGGAGATACGCAGTATTTT	CASSGLAGGQGDTQYF
NA	NA	TRBV4-1	TRBJ2-1	TGCGCCAGCAGCCAAGTTGCCCCCACAATCAAGGGGCAGTTCTTC	CASSQVAPTIKGQFF
NA	TRBD2	TRBV9	TRBJ2-3	TGTGCCAGCAGCTCGGGACTAGCGGGGGGGTATGGAGATACGCAGTATTTT	CASSSGLAGGYGDTQYF
few	NA	TRBV12-3/TRBV12-4	TRBJ2-2	TGTGCCAGCACCCTCGCGGGTGAGCTGGGTACCGGGGAGCTGTTTTTT	CASTLAGELGTGELFF
NA	NA	TRBV19	TRBJ2-2	TGTGCCAGTAGTCCCCTAAGGTACATGAACACCGGGGAGCTGTTTTTT	CASSPLRYMNTGELFF
NA	NA	TRBV29-1	TRBJ1-1	TGCAGCGTTCCAACAGGGTCAGCTGAAGCTTTCTTT	CSVPTGSAEAFF
few	TRBD2	TRBV5-1	TRBJ2-5	TGCGCCAGCAGCATCAGGGGACTAGCGGGAGAAGAGACCCAGTACTTC	CASSIRGLAGEETQYF
few	NA	TRBV7-9	TRBJ2-2	TGTGCCAGCAGCTTACGGAGGGTGTACACCGGGGAGCTGTTTTTT	CASSLRRVYTGELFF
few	NA	TRBV20-1	TRBJ1-1	TGCAGTGCTTCGACAGATCTAGAAGCTTTCTTT	CSASTDLEAFF
NA	TRBD1	TRBV20-1	TRBJ1-6	TGCAGTGCTAGAGATCTCTCGGGACAGCTAAATTCACCCCTCCACTTT	CSARDLSGQLNSPLHF
few	NA	TRBV9	TRBJ1-2	TGTGCCAGCCACTCCGCGAGGGGAGGAAGCTATGGCTACACCTTC	CASHSARGGSYGYTF
NA	TRBD2	TRBV20-1	TRBJ2-3	TGCAGTGGAACTAGCGCGGGCACAGATACGCAGTATTTT	CSGTSAGTDTQYF
NA	NA	TRBV12-3/TRBV12-4	TRBJ1-5	TGTGCCAGCAGTTGGACCGGGGCGAGCAATCAGCCCCAGCATTTT	CASSWTGASNQPQHF
few	TRBD2	TRBV20-1	TRBJ2-1	TGCAGTGCTAGAGATCCGGGACTAGCCGATGAGCAGTTCTTC	CSARDPGLADEQFF
NA	NA	TRBV20-1	TRBJ2-3	TGCAGTGCTGCCCCGATTGGGGGGGCCGTTTCAGATACGCAGTATTTT	CSAAPIGGAVSDTQYF
NA	NA	TRBV5-1	TRBJ1-1	TGCGCCAGCAAGTCGGGGACGAACACTGAAGCTTTCTTT	CASKSGTNTEAFF
few	NA	TRBV7-3	TRBJ1-1	TGTGCCAGCAGCTTAGTTAGGGTCGAGGACACTGAAGCTTTCTTT	CASSLVRVEDTEAFF
few	NA	TRBV4-3	TRBJ2-2	TGCGCCAGCAGCCAAGCGTTAGCCCACACCGGGGAGCTGTTTTTT	CASSQALAHTGELFF
NA	TRBD2	TRBV7-2	TRBJ2-7	TGTGCCAGCAGCGGACTAGATCGCTACGAGCAGTACTTC	CASSGLDRYEQYF
few	TRBD2	TRBV5-1	TRBJ2-7	TGCGCCAGCAGCTTGGCGGGGGGGGGAACCTACGAGCAGTACTTC	CASSLAGGGTYEQYF
few	TRBD1	TRBV5-1	TRBJ2-2	TGCGCCAGCAGCGGGGGACAGGGACACACCGGGGAGCTGTTTTTT	CASSGGQGHTGELFF
NA	TRBD2	TRBV7-7	TRBJ2-1	TGTGCCAGCAGCCCGAGACTAGCGGGAGACTCTAATGAGCAGTTCTTC	CASSPRLAGDSNEQFF
NA	NA	TRBV7-9	TRBJ2-1	TGTGCCAGCAGTTCCCCGGGACGGGAACGCAATGAGCAGTTCTTC	CASSSPGRERNEQFF
few	NA	TRBV6-5	TRBJ2-7	TGTGCCAGCAGTTACTCACGACAGACCTACGAGCAGTACTTC	CASSYSRQTYEQYF
NA	NA	TRBV12-3/TRBV12-4	TRBJ1-2	TGTGCCAGCAGTTACCGACAGGTCTCATATGGCTACACCTTC	CASSYRQVSYGYTF
NA	TRBD1	TRBV6-1	TRBJ1-6	TGTGCCAGCAGCAACAGGGGGAATAATTCACCCCTCCACTTT	CASSNRGNNSPLHF
NA	NA	TRBV12-3/TRBV12-4	TRBJ1-6	TGTGCCAGCAGTTCGAGGGGAAATTCACCCCTCCACTTT	CASSSRGNSPLHF
few	NA	TRBV10-2	TRBJ2-7	TGCGCCAGCAGTGGTGGGACCGGGGGACGCCAAAACTACGAGCAGTACTTC	CASSGGTGGRQNYEQYF
NA	NA	TRBV4-1	TRBJ2-5	TGCGCCAGCAGCCTATTAGTACGGGATGAGGAGACCCAGTACTTC	CASSLLVRDEETQYF